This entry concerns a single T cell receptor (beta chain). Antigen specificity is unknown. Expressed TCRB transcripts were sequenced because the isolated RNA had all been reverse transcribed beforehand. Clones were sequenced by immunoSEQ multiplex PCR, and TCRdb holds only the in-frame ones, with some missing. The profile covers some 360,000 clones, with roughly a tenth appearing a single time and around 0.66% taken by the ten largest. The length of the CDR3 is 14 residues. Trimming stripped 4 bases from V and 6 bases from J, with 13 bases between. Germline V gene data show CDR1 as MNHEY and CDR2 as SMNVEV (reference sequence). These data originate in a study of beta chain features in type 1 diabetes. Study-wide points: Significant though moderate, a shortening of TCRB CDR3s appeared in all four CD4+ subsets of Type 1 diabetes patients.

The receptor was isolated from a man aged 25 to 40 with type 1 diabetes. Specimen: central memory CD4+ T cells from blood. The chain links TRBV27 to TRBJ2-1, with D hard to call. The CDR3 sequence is CASSWGGVPNEQFF. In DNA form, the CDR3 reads TGTGCCAGCAGTTGGGGTGGTGTCCCCAATGAGCAGTTCTTC.